These 19 T cell receptor beta chains came from one sample sequenced in a study of human T cells and chemical hapten exposure. The time point denotes: patch test 3, about 24 weeks after DPC sensitization. Treatment indicated: therapeutic diphenylcyclopropenone sensitization with weekly scalp DPC. TCRdb redid the calling of the RACE reads with MiXCR, one entry per CDR3 protein. The sample consists of 150,000 to 200,000 distinct CDR3 sequences, under 25% of them appearing once. The material was whole blood, obtained in connection with sensitization to the hapten diphenylcyclopropenone (DPC). These receptors were collected from a woman aged 40 to 50 with alopecia areata. Some clones in this sample may be carry-over from other donors' samples.

The rearrangement links TRBV29-1 to TRBJ2-7, with D perhaps matching TRBD2 (5 bases). Deletions cut 1 base from V and 6 bases from J, with 10 bases between. CDR1 is SQVTM and CDR2 is ANQGSEA in the germline V gene. The length of the CDR3 is 12 residues. The CDR3 region is CSVEGVDCEQYF. The CDR3 DNA follows: TGCAGCGTTGAAGGGGTGGACTGCGAGCAGTACTTC.

The chain links TRBV11-2 to TRBJ2-1, with 10 nucleotides matching TRBD1. This CDR3 spans 16 amino acids. Per germline, CDR1 SGHAT and CDR2 FQNNGV. The trim removed 5 bases at V and 9 bases at J, leaving 13 bases unmatched. CDR3 nucleotides: TGTGCCAGCAGCCCCAGAAAGGCCGGGACAGGGGTTGAGCAGTTCTTC. Its translation: CASSPRKAGTGVEQFF.

This clonotype has a handful of counts. The gene calls are TRBV28 and TRBJ2-7, with unresolved D. Trimming shortened V by 9 bases and J by 3 bases, and 12 bases separated the two germline ends. The CDR3 length is 12 residues. Germline CDR1 reads MDHEN; CDR2 reads SYDVKM. CDR3 amino acids: CASNTPNYEQYF. For the CDR3, the DNA is TGTGCCAGTAATACACCGAACTACGAGCAGTACTTC. Full variable domain (missing parts from reference TRBV28 and TRBJ2-7): DVKVTQSSRYLVKRTGEKVFLECVQDMDHENMFWYRQDPGLGLRLIYFSYDVKMKEKGDIPEGYSVSREKKERFSLILESASTNQTSMYLCASNTPNYEQYFGPGTRLTVT.

The V call is TRBV7-2, the J call TRBJ2-1; D call uncertain. Trimming took off 2 bases at V and 6 bases at J, with 5 bases between the two ends. The CDR3 length is 12 residues. Germline lookup yields CDR1 SGHTA and CDR2 FQGNSA. CDR3 in amino acids: CASSLPSNEQFF. CDR3 coding DNA: TGTGCCAGCAGCTTACCGTCCAATGAGCAGTTCTTC.

The V gene is TRBV4-3, the J gene TRBJ1-2, with a tentative D call TRBD1 (6 bases). Germline CDR1 reads LGHNA; CDR2 reads YSLEER. The V end was cut by 3 bases, the J end by 8 bases, with 19 bases between. CDR3 length: 15 residues. CDR3 sequence: CASSHPGDTGGGYTF. CDR3 DNA sequence: TGCGCCAGCAGCCACCCAGGGGACACGGGGGGAGGCTACACCTTC.

V gene TRBV28 combines with J gene TRBJ1-1; a weak D match, TRBD1 (5 bases). This CDR3 has 16 residues. Germline V gene sequence: CDR1 MDHEN, CDR2 SYDVKM. The V gene lost 6 bases and the J gene lost 1 base, with 18 bases spanning the gap. The CDR3 DNA is TGTGCCAGCAGCTGGCCAAAGGGACGGACGAACACTGAAGCTTTCTTT. It encodes CASSWPKGRTNTEAFF.

This clonotype occurred a few times. The chain combines TRBV29-1 with TRBJ1-5; 8 bases line up with TRBD1. The V segment lost 6 bases and the J segment 2 bases; nucleotides outside the gene matches: 6. The CDR3 is 14 residues long. Germline CDR1 and CDR2: SQVTM and ANQGSEA. The CDR3 region is CSVSDRGGNQPQHF. The CDR3 DNA reads as TGCAGCGTGTCCGACAGGGGCGGCAATCAGCCCCAGCATTTT.

The chain recombines TRBV4-2 with TRBJ2-1; D may be TRBD2 (7 bases). In germline, CDR1 is LGHNA, CDR2 YNFKEQ. V was cut by 3 bases and J by 9 bases, with 18 bases left in between. This CDR3 is 15 amino acids long. This CDR3 is CASSQGGGAPREQFF. The CDR3 nucleotides read TGTGCCAGCAGCCAGGGGGGGGGGGCGCCCCGTGAGCAGTTCTTC.

The rearrangement uses TRBV20-1 and TRBJ2-3, with 9 bases fitting TRBD2. The CDR3 runs 15 residues. The ends lost 6 bases at V and 0 bases at J; junction bases unmatched: 7. The germline gives CDR1 DFQATT, CDR2 SNEGSKA (reference sequence). The CDR3 here is CSAPDSGRSTDTQYF. DNA of the CDR3: TGCAGTGCCCCCGATAGCGGGAGAAGCACAGATACGCAGTATTTT.

The rearrangement joins TRBV11-1 to TRBJ2-7; 12 bases align to TRBD2. V shed 5 bases, J shed 7 bases, and the junction held 6 bases outside the gene matches. This CDR3 region has 14 residues. The germline V gene encodes CDR1 SGHAT and CDR2 FQDESV (reference sequence). CDR3 in amino acids: CASSTGLAGQEQYF. CDR3 nucleotides: TGTGCCAGCAGCACGGGACTAGCGGGTCAAGAGCAGTACTTC.

This clonotype has a handful of counts. The rearrangement uses TRBV9 and TRBJ2-3; a possible D gene is TRBD2 (5 bases). CDR1 and CDR2 from the germline V gene are SGDLS and YYNGEE. There are 15 residues in the CDR3. V lost 4 bases and J lost 4, with 16 bases in between. As DNA, the CDR3 is TGTGCCAGCAGCTCATCAGTGGGAGAGGCAGATACGCAGTATTTT. Amino acids: CASSSSVGEADTQYF.

The chain carries TRBV12-3 or TRBV12-4 and TRBJ1-5; D not resolved. Between the trimmed V and J ends, which lost 2 bases and 2 bases, there was a span of 7 bases. The CDR3 covers 14 residues. CDR3: CASSLSGGNQPQHF. CDR3 coding DNA: TGTGCCAGCAGTTTATCCGGGGGCAATCAGCCCCAGCATTTT.

The table lists this clonotype with a few counts. The V gene is TRBV27, the J gene TRBJ1-5; tentative D call: TRBD1 (6 bases). CDR3 length: 14 amino acids. V lost 4 bases and J 5 bases, leaving 12 bases between the germline ends. Germline values: CDR1 MNHEY, CDR2 SMNVEV (reference sequence). The CDR3: CASSSQGTYQPQHF. Written as DNA, the CDR3 is TGTGCCAGCAGTTCACAGGGCACCTATCAGCCCCAGCATTTT.

This clonotype was counted between two and nine times. The rearrangement uses TRBV10-3 and TRBJ2-3; perhaps TRBD1 as D (7 bases). The CDR3 runs to 17 residues. V lost 2 bases and J 0 bases, leaving 15 bases between the germline ends. Looked up from germline, CDR1 is ENHRY and CDR2 is SYGVKD. CDR3 residues: CAISEAGTAVSTDTQYF. The DNA of the CDR3 is TGTGCCATCAGTGAGGCGGGGACAGCGGTTAGCACAGATACGCAGTATTTT.

Turning to this clonotype: Sequence at one end of the junction differs from germline and may be a read error. The J gene is TRBJ1-2, the V gene TRBV28, with 8 positions matching TRBD1. In germline, CDR1 is MDHEN, CDR2 SYDVKM. The CDR3 consists of 16 residues. The CDR3 DNA follows: TGTGTCAGCAGAATAGACGCCACCACAGGGGGAGGAGGCTACACCTTC. It encodes CVSRIDATTGGGGYTF.

The genes are TRBV5-8 and TRBJ2-3; 7 nucleotides match TRBD1. The V gene's germline CDR1 is SGHTS and CDR2 YDEGEE. CDR3 size: 15 residues. Unmatched junction bases numbered 7, after V lost 3 bases and J lost 3 bases. The CDR3 loop is CASSSGTVLTDTQYF. Written as DNA, the CDR3 is TGTGCCAGCAGCTCCGGGACAGTATTGACAGATACGCAGTATTTT.

The rearrangement joins TRBV10-3 to TRBJ2-7, with D hard to call. V was clipped by 4 bases and J by 5 bases, with 3 bases between them. The CDR3 sequence is 10 residues long. Germline CDR1 is ENHRY and CDR2 is SYGVKD. CDR3 bases: TGTGCCATCAGTGCCCACGAGCAGTACTTC. Its protein product is CAISAHEQYF.

In its sample, this clonotype was seen a few times. V and J are TRBV5-1 and TRBJ2-1; D gene unclear. The CDR3 is 16 amino acids. The V end was cut by 0 bases, the J end by 1 base, with 11 bases between. Germline lookup yields CDR1 SGHRS and CDR2 YFSETQ. CDR3 residues: CASSLDPVQSYNEQFF. The CDR3 nucleotides are TGCGCCAGCAGCTTGGACCCGGTGCAATCCTACAATGAGCAGTTCTTC.

This clonotype was observed many times. The chain combines TRBV27 with TRBJ1-6, with a weak D call TRBD1 (5 bases). V was shortened by 0 bases and J by 8 bases, with 8 bases between the two germline ends. The CDR3 extends over 14 amino acids. Germline values: CDR1 MNHEY, CDR2 SMNVEV (reference sequence). The CDR3 DNA reads TGTGCCAGCAGTTTATCGTCAGGGTATTCACCCCTCCACTTT. It codes for CASSLSSGYSPLHF.